Listed below are T cell receptor gamma chains from one sample, sequenced in a study of human gamma delta and Vdelta1 T cells. TCRdb called clones anew from the PCR reads with CATT. The sample has almost 3,000 gamma-chain clones; around 5.2% are singletons. Sequencing was done on a sample of naive CD27+ Vdelta1 gamma-delta T cells from blood. The receptor source for this set is a human donor in good health. CDR3s include the opening cysteine and the closing phenylalanine or tryptophan.

TRGV5	TRGJ1/TRGJ2	13	CATWFFKRYKKLF
TRGV8	TRGJ1/TRGJ2	14	CATWDRPGYYKKLF
TRGV2	TRGJ1/TRGJ2	14	CATWVRGVYYKKLF
TRGV9	TRGJ1/TRGJ2	13	CALWEGNYYKKLF
TRGV9	TRGJ1/TRGJ2	13	CALWENNYYKKLF
TRGV2	TRGJ1/TRGJ2	14	CATWDGRPYYKKLF
TRGV3	TRGJ1/TRGJ2	12	CATWAYYYKKLF
TRGV2	TRGJ1/TRGJ2	13	CATWDERGYKKLF
TRGV5	TRGJ1/TRGJ2	13	CATWDRHYYKKLF
TRGV5	TRGJP2	16	CATWDSKLGSDWIKTF
TRGV9	TRGJ1/TRGJ2	11	CAGGGHYKKLF
TRGV3	TRGJ1/TRGJ2	12	CATWDRRDKKLF
TRGV9	TRGJ1/TRGJ2	14	CALWEPALWYGKLF
TRGV3	TRGJ1/TRGJ2	15	CATWDRPSGYYKKLF
TRGV5	TRGJ1/TRGJ2	12	CATGYRLYKKLF
TRGV3	TRGJ1/TRGJ2	13	CATWDRLPLKKLF
TRGV8	TRGJP2	16	CATCRPNNSSDWIKTF
TRGV2	TRGJ1/TRGJ2	13	CATWDGTYYKKLF
TRGV5	TRGJ1/TRGJ2	14	CATWDRPLNYKKLF
TRGV9	TRGJ1/TRGJ2	13	CALWDPFYYKKLF
TRGV8	TRGJ1/TRGJ2	13	CATWDKSYYKKLF
TRGV3	TRGJ1/TRGJ2	14	CATWDRRVYYKKLF
TRGV3	TRGJ1/TRGJ2	14	CATWAYPHYYKKLF
TRGV2	TRGJ1/TRGJ2	15	CATWDSHEGYYKKLF
TRGV9	TRGJ1/TRGJ2	14	CALWEGESYYKKLF
TRGV2	TRGJ1/TRGJ2	14	CATWDGPDYYKKLF
TRGV3	TRGJ1/TRGJ2	12	CATWDRLHKKLF
TRGV5	TRGJ1/TRGJ2	14	CATWDRPGQGKKLF
TRGV2	TRGJ1/TRGJ2	11	CASGDGHKKLF
TRGV8	TRGJP2	13	CATWASSDWIKTF
TRGV2	TRGJ1/TRGJ2	12	CATWDGRYKKLF
TRGV2	TRGJ1/TRGJ2	12	CATWERGYKKLF
TRGV9	TRGJ1/TRGJ2	12	CALWEVRYKKLF
TRGV4	TRGJ1/TRGJ2	16	CATWDGPRPLYYKKLF
TRGV2	TRGJ1/TRGJ2	13	CATWDGVYYKKLF
TRGV5	TRGJ1/TRGJ2	13	CATWDRLRYKKLF